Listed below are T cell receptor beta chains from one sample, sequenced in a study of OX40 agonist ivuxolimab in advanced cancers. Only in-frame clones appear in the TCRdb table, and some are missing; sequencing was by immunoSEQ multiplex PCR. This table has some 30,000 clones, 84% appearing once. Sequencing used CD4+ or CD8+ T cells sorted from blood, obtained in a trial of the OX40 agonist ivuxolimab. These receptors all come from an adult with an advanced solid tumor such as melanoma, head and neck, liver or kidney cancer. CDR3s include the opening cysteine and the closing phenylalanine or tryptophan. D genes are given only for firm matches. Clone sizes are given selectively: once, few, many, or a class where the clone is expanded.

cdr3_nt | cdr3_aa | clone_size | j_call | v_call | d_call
TGTGCCAGCAGTGCGGGGGTCTACTACGAGCAGTACTTC | CASSAGVYYEQYF | - | TRBJ2-7 | TRBV27 | TRBD2
TGTGCCAGCAGCGTGAGACTAGCGGGGGGAGAGCAGTTCTTC | CASSVRLAGGEQFF | - | TRBJ2-1 | TRBV9 | TRBD2
TGTGCCAGCAGCCAAAGGCTAGCGGGAGTATATACGCAGTATTTT | CASSQRLAGVYTQYF | - | TRBJ2-3 | TRBV7-9 | TRBD2
TGTGCCAGCAGTTTGGGGGAGAACGGGGAGCTGTTTTTT | CASSLGENGELFF | medium-sized | TRBJ2-2 | TRBV6-4 | -
TGTGCCAGCAGCCTCGGGGGAAATCAGTACTTC | CASSLGGNQYF | few | TRBJ2-4 | TRBV6-5 | -
TGTGCCAGCAGTACGACTCCGACAGGCCGGGAGCAGTTCTTC | CASSTTPTGREQFF | few | TRBJ2-1 | TRBV27 | -
TGTGCCAGCAGTCGGACGGAGCTCTACGAGCAGTACTTC | CASSRTELYEQYF | - | TRBJ2-7 | TRBV28 | -
TGTGCCAGCAGCGCTCAGAGCTACGAGCAGTACTTC | CASSAQSYEQYF | - | TRBJ2-7 | TRBV6-1 | -
TGTGCCAGCAGTTGGGACAGTTATAATTCACCCCTCCACTTT | CASSWDSYNSPLHF | - | TRBJ1-6 | TRBV27 | TRBD1
TGTGCCAGCAGCCTTGGACCAGGGGACGATACGCAGTATTTT | CASSLGPGDDTQYF | - | TRBJ2-3 | TRBV7-3 | -
TGTGCCAGTAGTGCCGGGACAGGGCTGGGTCGTTACGAGCAGTACTTC | CASSAGTGLGRYEQYF | once | TRBJ2-7 | TRBV19 | TRBD1
TGTGCTGGGACCCAGTACACTGAAGCTTTCTTT | CAGTQYTEAFF | many | TRBJ1-1 | TRBV7-9 | -
TGTGCCAGCAGGGGGGGAGCGGGAGGGCCCTCGGATACGCAGTATTTT | CASRGGAGGPSDTQYF | - | TRBJ2-3 | TRBV28 | TRBD2
TGTGCCAGCAGCCCTAGCTTGGGGACAGTCTACGAGCAGTACTTC | CASSPSLGTVYEQYF | - | TRBJ2-7 | TRBV7-8 | TRBD1